Listed here are 2 T cell receptor beta chains from one sample, sequenced in a study of T cell changes during pregnancy in multiple sclerosis. The assay was immunoSEQ multiplex PCR, and TCRdb's table has in-frame clones only and misses some. This table holds tens of thousands of clones, approximately 89% found once. Sequenced here: peripheral blood, sampled after pregnancy. These receptors originate from a female donor in good health, enrolled as a control in a pregnancy study.

The V gene is TRBV5-4, the J gene TRBJ2-1; D perhaps matches TRBD2 (5 bases). The germline CDR1 and CDR2 sequences are SGHNT and YYREEE (reference sequence). The CDR3 extends over 15 amino acids. The V end was cut by 1 base, the J end by 0 bases, with 8 bases between. The CDR3 loop reads CASSLYAGSYNEQFF. The CDR3 coding sequence is TGTGCCAGCAGCTTGTACGCGGGCTCCTACAATGAGCAGTTCTTC.

J is TRBJ2-4 and V is TRBV7-8; 9 positions agree with TRBD2. The CDR3 consists of 17 residues. The germline V gene has CDR1 SGHVS and CDR2 FQNEAQ. V lost 0 bases, J lost 0 bases, and 3 bases stayed unmatched. The CDR3 sequence is CASSLALAGVAKNIQYF. DNA for the CDR3: TGTGCCAGCAGCTTAGCACTAGCGGGCGTAGCCAAAAACATTCAGTACTTC.